A selection of T cell receptor beta chains follows, all from one sample in a study of cytotoxic CD8 clonotypes in ibrutinib-treated CLL. Only in-frame clones appear in the TCRdb table, and some are missing; sequencing was by immunoSEQ multiplex PCR. The sample carries more than 60,000 clones, around 78% recorded once. The source material was PBMCs, sampled after 24 months of ibrutinib treatment. All receptors derive from a human donor with chronic lymphocytic leukemia. The CDR3 runs from the conserved cysteine through the conserved F or W. D genes are given only for firm matches. Rows give clone size only sometimes, using once, few, many, or a class for an expanded clone.

clone size	J gene	V gene	D gene	CDR3 DNA	CDR3 protein
NA	TRBJ2-7	TRBV6-6	TRBD1	TGTGCCAGCAGGTCCCGGGACAGGGCTTACGAGCAGTACTTC	CASRSRDRAYEQYF
few	TRBJ2-1	TRBV5-1	TRBD1	TGCGCCAGCAGCCCCGACAGGGGGGAGGATGAGCAGTTCTTC	CASSPDRGEDEQFF
NA	TRBJ2-5	TRBV5-1	NA	TGCGCCAGCAGCTTGGAGGGGACCGGGCGCTTTGAGACCCAGTACTTC	CASSLEGTGRFETQYF
NA	TRBJ2-5	TRBV7-3	TRBD1	TGTGCCAGCAGCTCAAGGACAGGGGGAGGGTTGGAGACCCAGTACTTC	CASSSRTGGGLETQYF
NA	TRBJ2-1	TRBV13	TRBD2	TGTGCCAGCCCCTCCCCAGCGGGAGCCCACAATGAGCAGTTCTTC	CASPSPAGAHNEQFF
NA	TRBJ2-3	TRBV7-9	TRBD1	TGTGCCAGCAGCCCAGGACAGGGGCCCACAGATACGCAGTATTTT	CASSPGQGPTDTQYF
NA	TRBJ1-1	TRBV28	NA	TGTGCCAGCAGTTTAGTGCAGATGAACACTGAAGCTTTCTTT	CASSLVQMNTEAFF
NA	TRBJ2-1	TRBV27	TRBD2	TGTGCCAGCAGTTTCCTTAGCGGGAGGGCCTACAATGAGCAGTTCTTC	CASSFLSGRAYNEQFF
NA	TRBJ2-3	TRBV9	TRBD2	TGTGCCAGCAGCCCAGAAGTAGTGGCGGGGGGGGATACGCAGTATTTT	CASSPEVVAGGDTQYF
NA	TRBJ2-3	TRBV2	TRBD2	TGTGCCAGCAGTGAGACTAGCGGGACTATGAATACGCAGTATTTT	CASSETSGTMNTQYF
many	TRBJ2-7	TRBV7-3	NA	TGTGCCAGCAGCTTATCCGAACAGCCAATATACGAGCAGTACTTC	CASSLSEQPIYEQYF
NA	TRBJ2-5	TRBV4-1	TRBD2	TGCGCCAGCAGCCAAGAACCAGCTAGCGGGAGGGCCCAGGAGACCCAGTACTTC	CASSQEPASGRAQETQYF
NA	TRBJ2-7	TRBV7-2	TRBD2	TGTGCCAGCAGCCCAACTAGCGGGGGGACCTACGAGCAGTACTTC	CASSPTSGGTYEQYF
few	TRBJ1-1	TRBV7-6	NA	TGTGCCAGCAGCTTAAAGGAGGGAAGCACTGAAGCTTTCTTT	CASSLKEGSTEAFF
NA	TRBJ1-2	TRBV6-1	NA	TGTGCCAGCAGTGAAAGTCTATTTTGGGGACCGAACTATGGCTACACCTTC	CASSESLFWGPNYGYTF
NA	TRBJ2-5	TRBV2	NA	TGTGCCAGCAGCAAACAGGGGGGGGAGACCCAGTACTTC	CASSKQGGETQYF
once	TRBJ2-7	TRBV7-9	NA	TGTGCCAGCAGCGCGTGGGCGGATGGCTCCTACGAGCAGTACTTC	CASSAWADGSYEQYF
NA	TRBJ2-5	TRBV5-1	TRBD1	TGCGCCAGCAGCTTGTACAGGGGTGGGCAAGAGACCCAGTACTTC	CASSLYRGGQETQYF
NA	TRBJ2-1	TRBV7-2	NA	TGTGCCAGCAGCGGGATGATTTATAATGAGCAGTTCTTC	CASSGMIYNEQFF
NA	TRBJ2-1	TRBV7-8	NA	TGTGCCAGCAGCGGCTCCGTGTGGCACAATGAGCAGTTCTTC	CASSGSVWHNEQFF
NA	TRBJ2-1	TRBV10-1	NA	TGCGCCAGCAGTGAGTCCAGGGGCCCGAACGATGAGCAGTTCTTC	CASSESRGPNDEQFF
NA	TRBJ2-3	TRBV4-3	NA	TGCGCCAGCAGCCATGAGGGGGGAGGGCCCGGGGATACGCAGTATTTT	CASSHEGGGPGDTQYF
NA	TRBJ2-7	TRBV11-2	NA	TGTGCCAGCAGACTAGACCAACTCTACGAGCAGTACTTC	CASRLDQLYEQYF
NA	TRBJ2-7	TRBV4-2	TRBD1	TGTGCCAGCAGCCAAGGGGGACAGGGAATCCACGAGCAGTACTTC	CASSQGGQGIHEQYF
NA	TRBJ1-2	TRBV9	NA	TGTGCCAGCAGCGTGGCTAACTATGGCTACACCTTC	CASSVANYGYTF
few	TRBJ2-2	TRBV19	NA	TGTGCCAGTAGTAAGGTGGCAACCGGGGAGCTGTTTTTT	CASSKVATGELFF